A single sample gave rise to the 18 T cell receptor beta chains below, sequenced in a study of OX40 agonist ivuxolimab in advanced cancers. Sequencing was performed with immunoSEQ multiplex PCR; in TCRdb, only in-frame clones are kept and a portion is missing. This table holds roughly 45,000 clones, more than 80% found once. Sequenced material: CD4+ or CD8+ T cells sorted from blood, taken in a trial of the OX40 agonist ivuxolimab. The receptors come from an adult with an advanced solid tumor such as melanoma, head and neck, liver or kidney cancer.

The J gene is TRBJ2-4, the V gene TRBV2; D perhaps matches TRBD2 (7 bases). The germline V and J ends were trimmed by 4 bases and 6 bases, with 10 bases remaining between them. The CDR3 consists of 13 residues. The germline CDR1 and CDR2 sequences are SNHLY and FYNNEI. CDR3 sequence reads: CASSGGGRNIQYF. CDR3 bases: TGTGCCAGCAGTGGGGGGGGCAGAAACATTCAGTACTTC.

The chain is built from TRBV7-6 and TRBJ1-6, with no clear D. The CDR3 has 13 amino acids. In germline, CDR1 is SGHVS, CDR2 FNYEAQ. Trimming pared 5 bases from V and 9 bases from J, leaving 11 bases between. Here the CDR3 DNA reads TGTGCCAGCAGCCCCTACCCAGGTTCACCCCTCCACTTT. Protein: CASSPYPGSPLHF.

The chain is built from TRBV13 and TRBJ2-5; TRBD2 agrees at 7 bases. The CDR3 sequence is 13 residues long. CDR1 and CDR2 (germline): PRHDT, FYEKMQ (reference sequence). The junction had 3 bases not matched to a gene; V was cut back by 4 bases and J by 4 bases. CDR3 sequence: CASSSTSRETQYF. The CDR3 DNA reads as TGTGCCAGCAGCTCGACTAGCAGAGAGACCCAGTACTTC.

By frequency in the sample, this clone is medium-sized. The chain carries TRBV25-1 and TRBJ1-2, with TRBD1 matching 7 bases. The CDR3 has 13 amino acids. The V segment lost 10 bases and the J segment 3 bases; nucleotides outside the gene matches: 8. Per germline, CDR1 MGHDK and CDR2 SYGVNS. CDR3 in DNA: TGTGCCATCAATAAAGGGGGCGACTATGGCTACACCTTC. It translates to CAINKGGDYGYTF.

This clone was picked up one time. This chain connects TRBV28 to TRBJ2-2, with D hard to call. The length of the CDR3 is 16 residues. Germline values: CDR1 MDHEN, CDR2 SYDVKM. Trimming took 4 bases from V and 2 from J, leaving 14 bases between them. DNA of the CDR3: TGTGCCAGCAGTTCCTTACTTACAGAAAACACCGGGGAGCTGTTTTTT. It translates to CASSSLLTENTGELFF.

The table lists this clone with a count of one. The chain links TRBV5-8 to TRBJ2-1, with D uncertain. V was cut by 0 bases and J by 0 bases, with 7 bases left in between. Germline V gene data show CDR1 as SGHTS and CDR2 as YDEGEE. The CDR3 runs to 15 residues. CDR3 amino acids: CASSLGQSSYNEQFF. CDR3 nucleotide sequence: TGTGCCAGCAGCTTGGGCCAAAGCTCCTACAATGAGCAGTTCTTC.

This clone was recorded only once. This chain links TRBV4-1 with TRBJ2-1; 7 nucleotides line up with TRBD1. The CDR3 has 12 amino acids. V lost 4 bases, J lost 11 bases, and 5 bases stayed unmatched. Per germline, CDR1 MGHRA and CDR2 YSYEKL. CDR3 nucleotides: TGCGCCAGCAGCCCGGACAGGCTGCAGCAGTTCTTC. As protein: CASSPDRLQQFF.

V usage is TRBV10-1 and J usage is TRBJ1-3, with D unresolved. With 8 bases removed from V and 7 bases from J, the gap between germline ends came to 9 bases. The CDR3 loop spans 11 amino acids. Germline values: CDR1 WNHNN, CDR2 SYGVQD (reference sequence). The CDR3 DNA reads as TGCGCCAGCGCCCGGTGGAACACCATATATTTT. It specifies CASARWNTIYF.

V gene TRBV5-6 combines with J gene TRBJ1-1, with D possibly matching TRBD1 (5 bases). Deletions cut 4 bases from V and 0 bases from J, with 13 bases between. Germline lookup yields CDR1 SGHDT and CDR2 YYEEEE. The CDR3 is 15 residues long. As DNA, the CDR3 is TGTGCCAGCAGCCCCAATGGGGGGATGAACACTGAAGCTTTCTTT. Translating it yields CASSPNGGMNTEAFF.

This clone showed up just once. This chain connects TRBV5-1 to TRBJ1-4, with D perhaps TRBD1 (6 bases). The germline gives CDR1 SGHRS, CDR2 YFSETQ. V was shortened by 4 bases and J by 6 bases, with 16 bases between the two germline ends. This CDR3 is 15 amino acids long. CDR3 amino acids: CASSPHRDQDEKLFF. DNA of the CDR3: TGCGCCAGCAGCCCACACAGGGACCAGGATGAAAAACTGTTTTTT. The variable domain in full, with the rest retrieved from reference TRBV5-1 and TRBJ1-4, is KAGVTQTPRYLIKTRGQQVTLSCSPISGHRSVSWYQQTPGQGLQFLFEYFSETQRNKGNFPGRFSGRQFSNSRSEMNVSTLELGDSALYLCASSPHRDQDEKLFFGSGTQLSVL.

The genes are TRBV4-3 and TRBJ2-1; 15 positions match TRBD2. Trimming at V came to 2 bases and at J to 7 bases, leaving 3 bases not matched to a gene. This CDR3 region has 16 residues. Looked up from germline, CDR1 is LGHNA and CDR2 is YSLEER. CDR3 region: CASSQSGLAGGNEQFF. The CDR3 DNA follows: TGCGCCAGCAGCCAATCCGGACTAGCGGGGGGGAATGAGCAGTTCTTC.

CDR3 region: CASSLLGSREETQYF. The CDR3 nucleotides are TGTGCCAGCAGTTTATTGGGATCTCGAGAGGAGACCCAGTACTTC. J is TRBJ2-5 and V is TRBV27, with D uncertain. The CDR3 contains 15 residues. Looked up from germline, CDR1 is MNHEY and CDR2 is SMNVEV (reference sequence). Trimming removed 1 base from V and 5 bases from J, with 14 bases in between.

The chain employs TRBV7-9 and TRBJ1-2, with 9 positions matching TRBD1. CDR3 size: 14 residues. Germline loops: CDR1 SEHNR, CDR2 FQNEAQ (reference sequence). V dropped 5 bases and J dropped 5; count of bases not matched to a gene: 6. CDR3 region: CASSEYRGPYGYTF. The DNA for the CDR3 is TGTGCCAGCAGCGAATACAGGGGGCCGTATGGCTACACCTTC.

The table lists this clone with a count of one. As DNA, the CDR3 is TGTGCCAGCTCACCACAGGGACAGGGCACAGATACGCAGTATTTT. Its translation is CASSPQGQGTDTQYF. This chain uses TRBV18 with TRBJ2-3; 8 bases align to TRBD1. V gave up 1 base and J gave up 1 base; unmatched junction bases: 1. The CDR3 is 15 residues long. The germline CDR1 and CDR2 sequences are KGHSH and LQKENI.

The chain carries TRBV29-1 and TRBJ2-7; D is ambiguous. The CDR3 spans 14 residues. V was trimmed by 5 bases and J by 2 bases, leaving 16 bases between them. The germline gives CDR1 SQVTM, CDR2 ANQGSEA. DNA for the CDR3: TGCAGCGTTTCCCCTTTAGGCACCCCCTACGAGCAGTACTTC. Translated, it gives CSVSPLGTPYEQYF.

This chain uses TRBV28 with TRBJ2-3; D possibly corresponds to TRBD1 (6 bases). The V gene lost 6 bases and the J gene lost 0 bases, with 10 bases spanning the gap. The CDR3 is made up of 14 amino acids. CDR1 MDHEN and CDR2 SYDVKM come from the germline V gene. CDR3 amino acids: CASRQGVSTDTQYF. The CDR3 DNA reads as TGTGCCAGCAGACAGGGAGTGAGCACAGATACGCAGTATTTT.

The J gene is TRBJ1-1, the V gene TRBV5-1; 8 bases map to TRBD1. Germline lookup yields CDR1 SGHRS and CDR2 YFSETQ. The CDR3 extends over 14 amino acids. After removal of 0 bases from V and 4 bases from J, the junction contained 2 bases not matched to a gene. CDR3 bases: TGCGCCAGCAGCTTGGATGACAGGGGCACTGAAGCTTTCTTT. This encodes CASSLDDRGTEAFF.

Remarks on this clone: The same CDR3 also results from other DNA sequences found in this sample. This chain's CDR3 is CAWSVGGGADTQYF. The DNA for the CDR3 is TGTGCCTGGAGTGTAGGGGGGGGCGCAGATACGCAGTATTTT. The chain carries TRBV30 and TRBJ2-3, with D perhaps TRBD2 (7 bases). Trimming pared 0 bases from V and 4 bases from J, leaving 11 bases between. The CDR3 sequence is 14 residues long. Germline CDR1 and CDR2: GTSNPN and SVGIG (reference sequence).